Detailed here is one T cell receptor beta chain. Its antigen is not yet known. No qualities accompany the bases; no much larger clone lies one base away. The sample is drawn from a study of blood T cell repertoires in COVID-19 (dated by TCRdb to about 2020). General notes on the study: Collaborator samples came from the United States, Italy and Spain and covered acute and convalescent phases of COVID-19. The prospective study material was composed of cDNA or gDNA derived from T cells, B-cell-depleted T cells, or PBMCs. Deeply sampled blood TCRbeta repertoires from subjects exposed to, actively infected with, or recovered from COVID-19 were included in the dataset. The repertoires were released in a freely available public database meant as a resource for research on the immune response to SARS-CoV-2. Samples were obtained from the ongoing ImmuneRACE study (first 160 participants) and from about 1,300 subjects provided by 6 global collaborators. Nearly every sample came with metadata listing a de-identified subject ID, COVID-19 status, age in years and sex. Where available, HLA class I and class II types were taken from metadata supplied by the sample provider and were not determined by assay-based typing.

In the prospective study, participants were roughly 18 to 89 years old, resided in about two dozen geographic areas of the United States, and were enrolled through a virtual design. In the prospective study, cohorts were assigned on the basis of participant-reported clinical history obtained from a screening survey and a study questionnaire. For ImmuneRACE Cohort 3, a participant was defined as recovered based on two consecutive negative NP/OP PCR tests, clearance by a healthcare professional, or resolution of symptoms. In the prospective study, mobile phlebotomists collected whole blood, serum and a nasopharyngeal or oropharyngeal swab from each participant. Participants in the prospective study had the option to provide additional blood draws and questionnaires over a roughly 2-month period. Before DNA extraction, prospective study blood samples were shipped either frozen or at room temperature.

The immunoSEQ Assay, a bias-controlled multiplex PCR, was used to amplify TCRbeta CDR3 regions from genomic DNA. From the authors' description of their analysis: The number of nucleated cells in each sample was estimated by amplification of reference gene primers within the assay. Sequence reads were collapsed and filtered to measure the absolute abundance of every unique TCRbeta CDR3 rearrangement. For each sample, productive Simpson clonality was calculated as the square root of Simpson's diversity index over productive rearrangements. What TCRdb holds here is the immuneACCESS table cut down to in-frame rearrangements. Part of the clones is not present; checked against another copy, under half of the missing clones reflect an unresolved V gene, and the others are unexplained. V, J and clone size reflect that table, while D and trimming were determined from the DNA. The sample records 250,000 to 350,000 clones, 87% of which are singletons. The top ten clonotypes cover more than 8.5% of the sample.

Beyond this particular receptor, the publication reports: The amount of clinical and demographic metadata varied by source and participant and was provided uncurated.

Specimen: PBMCs or T cells enriched from blood (not recorded which). This TCR was sampled from a young woman who had recovered from COVID-19.

The DNA is TGTGCCAGCAGTTACTGGGACAGCTCGCGGACCGGCTACACCTTC. Its coded protein is CASSYWDSSRTGYTF. The chain employs TRBV6-5 and TRBJ1-2; 7 bases in the middle match TRBD1. From the germline V gene, CDR1 is MNHEY and CDR2 is SVGAGI. Inclusive of the bounding cysteine and phenylalanine, the CDR3 is 15 residues long. Kept here is only the CDR3 DNA, which spans 45 bases and is read in frame from base 1. Compared with germline, V lacks 1 base and J lacks 8 bases; bases without a gene match: 10.